This is a list of T cell receptor beta chains from one sample in a study of T cells after yellow fever vaccination. TCRdb re-called the 5' RACE reads with MiXCR, one entry per CDR3 protein. Of 300,000 to 400,000 distinct CDR3 sequences listed, around 13% are singletons. The input for sequencing was CD4+ T cells sorted from PBMCs, taken 15 days after the yellow fever booster vaccination. Receptors were obtained from a man aged 18-30 years who received the YFV17D yellow fever vaccine. The CDR3 runs from the conserved cysteine through the conserved F or W. Each record gives: J gene, clone size, V gene, D gene, CDR3 protein, CDR3 DNA. D genes are given only for firm matches. Clone size is shown for a subset of rows, as once, few, many or a class of expanded clone.

>TRBJ2-2|many|TRBV6-4|NA
CASTPDRTSTGELFF
TGTGCCAGCACCCCGGACAGAACCTCGACCGGGGAGCTGTTTTTT
>TRBJ2-2|NA|TRBV11-2|NA
CASSPRGGGRNTGELFF
TGTGCCAGCAGCCCCCGTGGCGGGGGCCGAAACACCGGGGAGCTGTTTTTT
>TRBJ2-7|few|TRBV11-2|TRBD1
CASSLTAGTGSPYEQYF
TGTGCCAGCAGCTTAACAGCCGGGACAGGGAGTCCCTACGAGCAGTACTTC
>TRBJ1-1|few|TRBV7-2|NA
CASSPPRNTEAFF
TGTGCCAGCAGCCCCCCCCGGAACACTGAAGCTTTCTTT
>TRBJ2-3|NA|TRBV20-1|NA
CSARGEGGDTQYF
TGCAGTGCTAGAGGGGAAGGTGGAGATACGCAGTATTTT
>TRBJ1-2|NA|TRBV9|NA
CASTVNPASMGYTF
TGTGCCAGCACCGTTAATCCGGCGTCCATGGGCTACACCTTC
>TRBJ2-2|NA|TRBV4-3|NA
CASSLTGTVTELFF
TGCGCCAGCAGCCTTACCGGGACGGTCACGGAGCTGTTTTTT
>TRBJ1-5|NA|TRBV7-3|NA
CASSPGREQPQHF
TGTGCCAGCAGTCCAGGGCGGGAGCAGCCCCAGCATTTT
>TRBJ1-1|few|TRBV7-2|NA
CASSLATGSTEAFF
TGTGCCAGCAGCTTAGCGACAGGCTCCACTGAAGCTTTCTTT
>TRBJ2-7|many|TRBV18|TRBD1
CASSPGTGPYEQYF
TGTGCCAGCAGCCCCGGGACAGGGCCCTACGAGCAGTACTTC
>TRBJ2-2|few|TRBV4-3|NA
CASSQEKAPGELFF
TGCGCCAGCAGCCAAGAGAAGGCTCCCGGGGAGCTGTTTTTT
>TRBJ2-3|few|TRBV7-2|NA
CASSGAHTQYF
TGTGCCAGCAGCGGGGCACATACGCAGTATTTT
>TRBJ1-1|few|TRBV18|NA
CASSPKSGNTEAFF
TGTGCCAGCTCACCAAAATCAGGAAACACTGAAGCTTTCTTT
>TRBJ2-1|few|TRBV7-2|TRBD2
CASSLGGTSGGAAEQFF
TGTGCCAGCAGCTTAGGCGGGACTAGCGGGGGGGCCGCTGAGCAGTTCTTC
>TRBJ1-2|NA|TRBV4-2|TRBD1
CASSPRSAGGFYGYTF
TGTGCCAGCAGCCCCAGGAGCGCAGGGGGCTTCTATGGCTACACCTTC
>TRBJ2-4|NA|TRBV6-2/TRBV6-3|NA
CASREGPGAKNIQYF
TGTGCCAGCAGAGAGGGGCCGGGGGCCAAAAACATTCAGTACTTC
>TRBJ2-3|few|TRBV9|TRBD2
CASSVRLARGTDTQYF
TGTGCCAGCAGCGTCCGACTAGCGAGAGGTACAGATACGCAGTATTTT
>TRBJ2-5|many|TRBV5-1|NA
CASSLGHAQETQYF
TGCGCCAGCAGCTTGGGACACGCGCAAGAGACCCAGTACTTC
>TRBJ2-2|NA|TRBV11-2|TRBD1
CASSFRTGGPPGELFF
TGTGCCAGCAGCTTTAGGACAGGGGGCCCGCCGGGGGAGCTGTTTTTT
>TRBJ2-5|few|TRBV6-5|NA
CASSYPGQETQYF
TGTGCCAGCAGTTACCCAGGACAAGAGACCCAGTACTTC
>TRBJ2-5|NA|TRBV2|NA
CASFGTSRETQYF
TGTGCCAGCTTTGGGACGTCCCGAGAGACCCAGTACTTC
>TRBJ2-4|few|TRBV20-1|NA
CSVTRTAVAKNIQYF
TGCAGTGTTACCCGGACAGCGGTAGCCAAAAACATTCAGTACTTC
>TRBJ2-3|few|TRBV6-2/TRBV6-3|NA
CASSYRPFLWDTQYF
TGTGCCAGCAGTTATAGGCCCTTCTTGTGGGATACGCAGTATTTT
>TRBJ1-2|few|TRBV28|NA
CASSRGYYGYTF
TGTGCCAGCAGTAGAGGGTACTATGGCTACACCTTC
>TRBJ2-5|few|TRBV9|TRBD2
CASSVMAGEEETQYF
TGTGCCAGCAGCGTAATGGCGGGGGAGGAAGAGACCCAGTACTTC
>TRBJ2-5|NA|TRBV20-1|NA
CSARDFSRKETQYF
TGCAGTGCTAGAGATTTTTCCAGGAAAGAGACCCAGTACTTC
>TRBJ1-2|NA|TRBV9|NA
CASSVDTPWGGYTF
TGTGCCAGCAGCGTAGACACTCCCTGGGGGGGCTACACCTTC
>TRBJ2-5|few|TRBV7-7|TRBD2
CASSPGLAGEQETQYF
TGTGCCAGCAGCCCGGGACTAGCGGGGGAGCAAGAGACCCAGTACTTC
>TRBJ2-3|few|TRBV7-2|TRBD2
CASSRRTSGGTSTDTQYF
TGTGCCAGCAGCCGCCGGACTAGCGGGGGGACTAGCACAGATACGCAGTATTTT
>TRBJ2-3|NA|TRBV9|NA
CASSVGVTDTQYF
TGTGCCAGCAGCGTGGGAGTCACAGATACGCAGTATTTT
>TRBJ2-1|NA|TRBV11-2|TRBD1
CASSPLRTGGNEQFF
TGTGCCAGCAGCCCTCTTAGGACAGGGGGTAATGAGCAGTTCTTC
>TRBJ1-5|NA|TRBV3-1|NA
CASSQGFTYNQPQHF
TGTGCCAGCAGCCAAGGGTTTACCTACAATCAGCCCCAGCATTTT
>TRBJ1-5|few|TRBV7-9|TRBD1
CASSMRTGKGNQPQHF
TGTGCCAGCAGCATGCGGACAGGGAAGGGCAATCAGCCCCAGCATTTT
>TRBJ2-3|few|TRBV18|NA
CASSPAWTATDTQYF
TGTGCCAGCTCACCCGCTTGGACAGCCACAGATACGCAGTATTTT
>TRBJ2-1|NA|TRBV12-3/TRBV12-4|TRBD1
CASRGQGAKYEQFF
TGTGCCAGCAGGGGACAGGGGGCGAAATATGAGCAGTTCTTC
>TRBJ1-2|many|TRBV7-9|NA
CASSLDDGYGYTF
TGTGCCAGCAGCTTAGACGACGGATATGGCTACACCTTC
>TRBJ2-5|NA|TRBV6-5|NA
CASREIALVETQYF
TGTGCCAGCAGAGAGATAGCCCTAGTGGAGACCCAGTACTTC